These T cell receptor beta chains were read from a single sample in a study of prognosis after radiotherapy for stage I lung cancer. TCRdb reprocessed the multiplex PCR reads with MiXCR, giving one entry per CDR3 protein. This sample has some 34,000 distinct CDR3 sequences, with under 35% found just once. Source: PBMCs, taken before or after stereotactic body radiation therapy (not recorded which). The receptors stem from a donor at least 50 years old with non-small cell lung cancer. CDR3s include the opening cysteine and the closing phenylalanine or tryptophan. A D gene is named only where the DNA matches it firmly. Clone size is not always given. Where it is, it says once, few, many or a class for expanded clones.

TRBJ2-3,many,TRBV6-1,.,CASSRRYTDTQYF,TGTGCCAGCAGTCGACGATACACAGATACGCAGTATTTT
TRBJ2-1,many,TRBV20-1,TRBD2,CSARVIGGRRFNEQFF,TGCAGTGCTAGAGTAATTGGCGGGAGGAGGTTCAATGAGCAGTTCTTC
TRBJ2-5,.,TRBV6-4,TRBD2,CASSRTRGGGETQYF,TGTGCCAGCAGTCGGACTAGAGGTGGTGGAGAGACCCAGTACTTC
TRBJ1-3,many,TRBV5-1,TRBD1,CASSLGTGATVATIYF,TGCGCCAGCAGCCTCGGGACAGGGGCCACAGTCGCCACCATATATTTT
TRBJ2-7,many,TRBV7-9,.,CASSSLQGRVEQYF,TGTGCCAGCAGCTCCTTACAGGGAAGGGTCGAGCAGTACTTC
TRBJ1-5,.,TRBV7-9,.,CASLCRTSQPQHF,TGTGCCAGCTTATGTAGGACAAGTCAGCCCCAGCATTTT
TRBJ2-3,many,TRBV27,TRBD1,CASDPSGQGTQYF,TGTGCCAGCGATCCCTCGGGACAGGGGACGCAGTATTTT
TRBJ2-7,.,TRBV19,TRBD1,CASSMGDRGTYEQYF,TGTGCCAGTAGTATGGGGGACAGGGGGACCTACGAGCAGTACTTC
TRBJ2-5,.,TRBV6-1,TRBD1,CASSETGATQYF,TGTGCCAGCAGTGAAACAGGGGCGACCCAGTACTTC
TRBJ2-1,.,TRBV5-1,TRBD1,CASSFGTGEPYNEQFF,TGCGCCAGCAGCTTCGGGACAGGGGAACCCTACAATGAGCAGTTCTTC
TRBJ2-7,once,TRBV19,TRBD1,CSSSLRQGAEEHYF,TGTTCCAGTAGTCTCCGACAGGGGGCAGAAGAGCATTACTTC
TRBJ2-7,many,TRBV30,TRBD2,CAWSVGGSGYEQYF,TGTGCCTGGAGTGTAGGCGGGAGTGGGTACGAGCAGTACTTC
TRBJ1-1,few,TRBV4-1,.,CASSQDFTGALNTEAFF,TGCGCCAGCAGCCAAGATTTCACCGGGGCACTTAACACTGAAGCTTTCTTT
TRBJ2-5,many,TRBV6-5,TRBD2,CASSYSRTGGAQYF,TGTGCCAGCAGTTACTCGAGGACCGGGGGGGCCCAGTACTTC
TRBJ2-1,.,TRBV12-3/TRBV12-4,.,CASSPYRTSAQFF,TGTGCCAGCAGTCCATACAGGACGTCTGCGCAGTTCTTC
TRBJ2-7,.,TRBV20-1,.,CSAIWRALPYEQYF,TGCAGTGCTATTTGGAGGGCCCTTCCCTACGAGCAGTACTTC
TRBJ2-2,many,TRBV5-1,.,CASSLDLQTNTGELFF,TGCGCCAGCAGCTTGGACTTACAGACGAACACCGGGGAGCTGTTTTTT
TRBJ1-2,many,TRBV28,.,CASSLLVTGNYGYTF,TGTGCCAGCAGTTTATTAGTCACAGGGAACTATGGCTACACCTTC
TRBJ2-1,many,TRBV5-1,TRBD1,CASSLDRGSYNEQFF,TGCGCCAGCAGCTTGGACAGGGGCTCCTACAATGAGCAGTTCTTC
TRBJ1-3,many,TRBV10-3,.,CAISDSRDGTSGNTIYF,TGTGCCATCAGTGATTCCCGGGACGGTACCTCTGGAAACACCATATATTTT
TRBJ2-7,many,TRBV3-1,.,CASSQEGLFYEQYF,TGTGCCAGCAGCCAAGAGGGGCTTTTCTACGAGCAGTACTTC
TRBJ2-7,medium-sized,TRBV19,.,CASSRGAGYEQYF,TGTGCCAGTAGCCGCGGGGCCGGGTACGAGCAGTACTTC
TRBJ2-1,medium-sized,TRBV7-6,TRBD2,CASSSRGRGVRVNEQFF,TGTGCCAGCAGCTCCCGTGGACGGGGGGTCAGGGTCAATGAGCAGTTCTTC
TRBJ2-7,many,TRBV18,.,CASSPTGTTYEQYF,TGTGCCAGCTCACCAACCGGGACAACCTACGAGCAGTACTTC
TRBJ1-2,few,TRBV7-9,.,CASSSPNQGGGYTF,TGTGCCAGCAGTTCGCCAAACCAGGGTGGTGGCTACACCTTC
TRBJ2-5,.,TRBV20-1,.,CSARERIYGPVETQYF,TGCAGTGCTAGAGAAAGAATCTACGGCCCGGTGGAGACACAGTACTTC
TRBJ2-2,medium-sized,TRBV6-2/TRBV6-3,.,CASRRRGTFNANTGELFF,TGTGCCAGCAGACGGAGGGGGACATTTAATGCGAACACCGGGGAGCTGTTTTTT
TRBJ1-6,.,TRBV6-9,.,CASSYYMSEWAPRAHLHF,TGTGCCAGCAGTTACTACATGTCCGAGTGGGCCCCTCGCGCACACCTCCACTTT
TRBJ2-1,few,TRBV18,TRBD2,CASSPQTALAGGRLDEQFF,TGTGCCAGCTCACCACAGACGGCGCTAGCGGGAGGCCGCCTCGATGAGCAGTTCTTC
TRBJ2-2,.,TRBV28,.,CASIKSSGTWELFF,TGTGCCAGCATTAAGTCCTCGGGGACCTGGGAGCTGTTTTTT
TRBJ2-3,many,TRBV5-1,TRBD2,CASSRLTSGSTDTQYF,TGCGCCAGCAGCCGATTGACTAGCGGGAGCACAGATACGCAGTATTTT
TRBJ2-1,many,TRBV27,.,CASSPPTTLVGAPMEQFF,TGTGCCAGCAGTCCCCCAACCACTCTAGTGGGAGCCCCCATGGAGCAGTTCTTC
TRBJ1-5,.,TRBV15,.,CANSRDPGAKQPQHF,TGTGCCAACAGCAGAGATCCGGGGGCCAAGCAGCCCCAGCATTTT
TRBJ2-6,many,TRBV11-3,.,CASSGASSGANVLTF,TGTGCCAGCAGCGGGGCGAGCTCTGGGGCCAACGTCCTGACTTTC
TRBJ2-3,few,TRBV5-1,.,CASSVESSCFWGTDTQYF,TGCGCCAGCAGCGTAGAGTCTAGCTGTTTTTGGGGCACAGATACGCAGTATTTT
TRBJ2-7,.,TRBV6-1,.,CASSEIHDHYF,TGTGCCAGCAGTGAAATCCACGATCATTACTTC
TRBJ2-7,many,TRBV4-1,TRBD1,CASSQDGDRGAEQYF,TGCGCCAGCAGCCAAGATGGGGACAGGGGGGCCGAGCAGTACTTC
TRBJ1-5,many,TRBV20-1,.,CSARPGRLRNQPQHF,TGCAGTGCTAGACCGGGACGTTTGCGCAATCAGCCCCAGCATTTT
TRBJ2-2,many,TRBV5-1,.,CASSLPGSGELFF,TGCGCCAGCAGCTTACCCGGGAGCGGGGAGCTGTTTTTT
TRBJ2-1,many,TRBV5-4,.,CASSLDRARNEQFF,TGTGCCAGCAGCTTGGACAGGGCCCGCAATGAGCAGTTCTTC
TRBJ1-2,many,TRBV5-1,.,CASSPWDDGGYTF,TGCGCCAGCAGCCCATGGGACGATGGGGGCTACACCTTC
TRBJ1-5,many,TRBV30,.,CAWSVPADRNQPQHF,TGTGCCTGGAGTGTGCCAGCGGACCGCAATCAGCCCCAGCATTTT
TRBJ2-1,.,TRBV7-6,TRBD1,CASSLNADRVYVVEQFF,TGTGCCAGCAGCCTCAATGCGGACAGGGTATACGTGGTTGAGCAGTTCTTC
TRBJ2-5,many,TRBV24-1,.,CATSDFGGRETQYF,TGTGCCACCAGTGATTTTGGCGGGCGGGAGACCCAGTACTTC
TRBJ2-3,many,TRBV28,.,CASSLVNRGTDTQYF,TGTGCCAGCAGTTTAGTCAACAGGGGCACAGATACGCAGTATTTT
TRBJ1-5,once,TRBV6-9,.,CASSYSQRQLNQPQHF,TGTGCCAGCAGTTACTCCCAGAGGCAGTTAAATCAGCCCCAGCATTTT
TRBJ2-2,many,TRBV20-1,TRBD2,CSARAVAGAAGELFF,TGCAGTGCTAGAGCTGTAGCGGGGGCCGCCGGGGAGCTGTTTTTT
TRBJ2-5,many,TRBV11-3,TRBD1,CASEMGQLLQETQYF,TGTGCCAGCGAGATGGGACAGCTCCTGCAAGAGACCCAGTACTTC
TRBJ1-2,many,TRBV6-5,.,CASSATRVDYGYTF,TGTGCCAGCAGTGCAACTCGAGTTGACTATGGCTACACCTTC
TRBJ1-1,many,TRBV6-5,.,CASSYEYPVDTEAFF,TGTGCCAGCAGTTACGAGTACCCTGTGGACACTGAAGCTTTCTTT
TRBJ1-5,many,TRBV24-1,.,CATSDLGQPQHF,TGTGCCACCAGTGATTTAGGTCAGCCCCAGCATTTT
TRBJ2-1,once,TRBV9,.,CASSVVQQGGRNERFF,TGTGCCAGCAGCGTAGTACAGCAGGGGGGCCGCAATGAGCGGTTCTTC
TRBJ1-2,.,TRBV27,TRBD1,CASSSSRPADRVYVCTF,TGTGCCAGCAGTTCGTCAAGGCCCGCTGACAGGGTCTATGTCTGCACCTTC
TRBJ2-7,medium-sized,TRBV20-1,.,CSANRDLGYEQYF,TGCAGTGCTAACCGGGACTTGGGTTACGAGCAGTACTTC
TRBJ2-1,many,TRBV9,.,CASSVAPRGAGNEQFF,TGTGCCAGCAGCGTAGCTCCGAGGGGGGCCGGCAATGAGCAGTTCTTC